The 30 T cell receptor beta chains in this list originate from one sample, sequenced in a study of blood T cell repertoires in COVID-19. Here immunoSEQ multiplex PCR was the method, and the copy in TCRdb shows in-frame clones only, minus some. The data contain about 270,000 clones, around 89% of them singletons. Sequenced: PBMCs or T cells enriched from blood (not recorded which). The receptors come from a young woman who had recovered from COVID-19.

The V gene is TRBV7-3, the J gene TRBJ2-1, with D possibly being TRBD1 (5 bases). The CDR3 spans 15 residues. Germline V gives CDR1 SGHTA, CDR2 FQGTGA. The V end was cut by 2 bases, the J end by 2 bases, with 10 bases between. Written as DNA, the CDR3 is TGTGCCAGCAGCTTACAAGGGGATACCTACAATGAGCAGTTCTTC. It yields the protein CASSLQGDTYNEQFF.

A single count supports this clone. V is TRBV27 and J is TRBJ2-1, with 10 positions matching TRBD1. The CDR3 has 15 residues. Germline loops: CDR1 MNHEY, CDR2 SMNVEV (reference sequence). V shed 3 bases and J 8 bases; nucleotides not matched to a gene: 7. CDR3 sequence (DNA): TGTGCCAGCAGTTTGTTGAGGGACAGGGGCTATGAGCAGTTCTTC. It specifies CASSLLRDRGYEQFF.

This clone was recorded only once. The CDR3 DNA reads as TGTGCCTGCAAAACCGGGACAGCGAACACCGGGGAGCTGTTTTTT. Its protein product is CACKTGTANTGELFF. This chain uses TRBV30 with TRBJ2-2; 7 bases match TRBD1. CDR3 length: 15 amino acids. J gave up 0 bases and V 6 bases, and 7 bases lay outside the gene matches. CDR1 is GTSNPN and CDR2 is SVGIG in the germline V gene (reference sequence).

This chain connects TRBV18 to TRBJ1-1; 7 bases agree with TRBD1. CDR3 size: 13 residues. Germline assignment: CDR1 KGHSH and CDR2 LQKENI. Trimming removed 5 bases from V and 4 bases from J; junction bases left unmatched: 4. CDR3 sequence (DNA): TGTGCCAGCTCATGGGACAGCATCACTGAAGCTTTCTTT. It specifies CASSWDSITEAFF.

The chain carries TRBV10-3 and TRBJ1-5; D is unclear. The germline V and J ends were trimmed by 2 bases and 6 bases, with 8 bases remaining between them. The CDR3 contains 13 residues. Germline-derived CDR1 and CDR2 are ENHRY and SYGVKD. CDR3 in DNA: TGTGCCATCAGTGAGACGGGGATTCAGCCCCAGCATTTT. Translated, it gives CAISETGIQPQHF.

This chain joins TRBV6-5 and TRBJ1-2; the match to TRBD1 covers 7 bases. Germline lookup yields CDR1 MNHEY and CDR2 SVGAGI. Trimming removed 6 bases from V and 8 bases from J; junction bases left unmatched: 15. The CDR3 sequence is 15 residues long. CDR3 protein: CASSTPRGRLGGYTF. The CDR3 nucleotides read TGTGCCAGCAGCACACCGAGGGGGCGCCTGGGGGGCTACACCTTC.

This sequence joins TRBV27 and TRBJ2-1; 11 bases line up with TRBD2. The V and J ends lost 4 bases and 3 bases, in that order; junction bases with no gene match: 5. This CDR3 spans 16 amino acids. Germline V gene lookup returns CDR1 MNHEY and CDR2 SMNVEV (reference sequence). CDR3 nucleotide sequence: TGTGCCAGCAGTTCGGGGACTAGCGGACACTACAATGAGCAGTTCTTC. It translates to CASSSGTSGHYNEQFF.

V usage is TRBV9 and J usage is TRBJ2-5; D may be TRBD1 (6 bases). CDR1 and CDR2 (germline): SGDLS, YYNGEE. Trimming cost V 2 bases and J 3 bases, with 14 bases left between them. There are 15 residues in the CDR3. The CDR3 nucleotides are TGTGCCAGCAGCGTGAGGGACAATTGGGAAGAGACCCAGTACTTC. Amino acids: CASSVRDNWEETQYF.

The chain is built from TRBV29-1 and TRBJ1-2; no clear D. Germline CDR1 reads SQVTM; CDR2 reads ANQGSEA. V was cut by 3 bases and J by 0 bases, with 8 bases left in between. The CDR3 runs 13 residues. DNA of the CDR3: TGCAGCGTTGAGGCCAGTGCTAACTATGGCTACACCTTC. Translating it yields CSVEASANYGYTF.

The V gene is TRBV21-1, the J gene TRBJ1-1; the table's D gene call, TRBD1, was not cross checked with the DNA. TRBV21-1 represents a pseudogene. This CDR3 is built from 15 residues. The CDR3 protein is CASSFRQGCNTEAFF. In DNA form, the CDR3 reads TGTGCCAGCAGCTTTCGACAGGGATGCAACACTGAAGCTTTCTTT.

CDR3 protein: CASSTRQVLNTEAFF. CDR3 DNA: TGTGCCAGTAGTACACGACAGGTACTGAACACTGAAGCTTTCTTT. V usage is TRBV19 and J usage is TRBJ1-1; a weak D match, TRBD1 (6 bases). Germline assignment: CDR1 LNHDA and CDR2 SQIVND (reference sequence). The CDR3 length is 15 residues. V was trimmed by 4 bases and J by 0 bases, leaving 12 bases between them.

The chain joins TRBV19 to TRBJ1-2, with D perhaps matching TRBD1 (6 bases). The CDR3 runs to 14 residues. V gave up 5 bases and J gave up 2 bases, with 12 bases separating them. Germline CDR1 is LNHDA and CDR2 is SQIVND (reference sequence). Here the CDR3 DNA reads TGTGCCAGTAGTCGGAAGGACAGCAACTATGGCTACACCTTC. Translation: CASSRKDSNYGYTF.

The gene calls are TRBV19 and TRBJ2-3, with D perhaps matching TRBD1 (6 bases). Germline V gene data show CDR1 as LNHDA and CDR2 as SQIVND (reference sequence). Between the trimmed V and J ends, which lost 3 bases and 3 bases, there was a span of 13 bases. The length of the CDR3 is 15 residues. The CDR3 loop is CASSIGGVSTDTQYF. The CDR3 nucleotides read TGTGCCAGTAGTATTGGGGGCGTCTCGACAGATACGCAGTATTTT.

The chain carries TRBV25-1 and TRBJ2-4, with 9 bases lining up with TRBD1. CDR3 size: 14 residues. Trimming at V came to 6 bases and at J to 6 bases, leaving 6 bases not matched to a gene. Looked up from germline, CDR1 is MGHDK and CDR2 is SYGVNS. CDR3 in amino acids: CASSDPGQGNIQYF. In DNA, the CDR3 is TGTGCCAGCAGCGACCCGGGACAGGGAAACATTCAGTACTTC.

Written as DNA, the CDR3 is TGTGCCAGCAGCCCGGGACAAATTAATGGCTACACCTTC. Translation: CASSPGQINGYTF. The rearrangement links TRBV5-6 to TRBJ1-2; tentative D call: TRBD1 (6 bases). Germline V gives CDR1 SGHDT, CDR2 YYEEEE. V was cut by 4 bases and J by 6 bases, with 13 bases left in between. CDR3 size: 13 residues.

The J gene is TRBJ2-2, the V gene TRBV28; D is possibly TRBD1 (6 bases). The CDR3 totals 16 residues. The germline CDR1 and CDR2 sequences are MDHEN and SYDVKM. V lost 7 bases to trimming and J lost 1 base, with 16 bases between them. CDR3 bases: TGTGCCAGCACCTTCACCCCGACAGGGAACACCGGGGAGCTGTTTTTT. Translating it yields CASTFTPTGNTGELFF.

This clone was seen only once. The CDR3 sequence is CASSTMESFSYNSPLHF. The CDR3, as DNA: TGTGCCAGTAGTACGATGGAGTCCTTCTCCTATAATTCACCCCTCCACTTT. This chain uses TRBV19 with TRBJ1-6; D unclear. V lost 4 bases to trimming and J lost 0 bases, with 13 bases between them. CDR3 size: 17 residues. Germline V gene sequence: CDR1 LNHDA, CDR2 SQIVND (reference sequence).

The chain combines TRBV28 with TRBJ1-1, with D tentatively TRBD1 (6 bases). The CDR3 contains 15 residues. Trimming took 1 base from V and 3 from J, leaving 12 bases between them. The V gene's germline CDR1 is MDHEN and CDR2 SYDVKM. CDR3 sequence: CASSLLGGGYTEAFF. The DNA for the CDR3 is TGTGCCAGCAGTTTATTAGGGGGGGGGTACACTGAAGCTTTCTTT. Full variable domain (outside the CDR3, taken from reference TRBV28 and TRBJ1-1): DVKVTQSSRYLVKRTGEKVFLECVQDMDHENMFWYRQDPGLGLRLIYFSYDVKMKEKGDIPEGYSVSREKKERFSLILESASTNQTSMYLCASSLLGGGYTEAFFGQGTRLTVV.

The rearrangement joins TRBV5-5 to TRBJ2-3; D call uncertain. V shed 4 bases and J shed 6 bases, with 9 bases lying between them. This CDR3 comprises 12 residues. CDR1 is SGHKS and CDR2 is YYEKEE in the germline V gene (reference sequence). In nucleotides, the CDR3 is TGTGCCAGCAGCAACACCCCGGATACGCAGTATTTT. Translating gives CASSNTPDTQYF.

This chain links TRBV7-3 with TRBJ2-1, with 8 bases matching TRBD1. V lost 5 bases to trimming and J lost 5 bases; unmatched junction nucleotides: 8. Germline CDR1 reads SGHTA; CDR2 reads FQGTGA. This CDR3 is 15 amino acids long. CDR3 region: CASSPPGTGHNEQFF. CDR3 in DNA: TGTGCCAGCAGCCCCCCCGGGACAGGACACAATGAGCAGTTCTTC.

The J gene is TRBJ1-1, the V gene TRBV5-1, with 8 bases that match TRBD1. The germline gives CDR1 SGHRS, CDR2 YFSETQ. With 7 bases clipped from V and 4 bases from J, the junction kept 9 bases outside the gene matches. The length of the CDR3 is 14 residues. The CDR3 loop reads CASHDTTGGTEAFF. The DNA for the CDR3 is TGCGCCAGCCACGATACTACAGGGGGCACTGAAGCTTTCTTT.

With regard to this clone: Other DNA variants within this sample encode the same CDR3. The chain couples TRBV5-4 to TRBJ2-5; D is unresolved. The CDR3 spans 12 residues. The ends were cut back, 0 bases at V and 5 bases at J, with 5 bases in the middle. The germline V gene has CDR1 SGHNT and CDR2 YYREEE (reference sequence). The CDR3 sequence: CASSLAGETQYF. The CDR3 nucleotides read TGTGCCAGCAGCTTGGCCGGGGAGACCCAGTACTTC. The whole variable domain, filled in from reference TRBV5-4 and TRBJ2-5, reads ETGVTQSPTHLIKTRGQQVTLRCSSQSGHNTVSWYQQALGQGPQFIFQYYREEENGRGNFPPRFSGLQFPNYSSELNVNALELDDSALYLCASSLAGETQYFGPGTRLLVL.

The rearrangement uses TRBV10-1 and TRBJ1-1, with TRBD1 matching 7 bases. CDR1 is WNHNN and CDR2 is SYGVQD in the germline V gene (reference sequence). Losses at the gene ends were 3 bases for V and 5 bases for J; bases not matched to a gene: 3. The CDR3 covers 13 residues. In DNA form, the CDR3 reads TGCGCCAGCAGTGACGGGACAGAAACTGAAGCTTTCTTT. This gives the protein CASSDGTETEAFF.

The chain joins TRBV24-1 to TRBJ2-7, with D tentatively TRBD1 (7 bases). V lost 1 base and J lost 3, with 12 bases in between. Germline assignment: CDR1 KGHDR and CDR2 SFDVKD. This CDR3 has 15 amino acids. This chain's CDR3 is CATSDFSRGVYEQYF. The CDR3 nucleotides are TGTGCCACCAGTGATTTCTCCAGGGGGGTCTACGAGCAGTACTTC.

The rearrangement joins TRBV2 to TRBJ2-3; a weak D match, TRBD2 (7 bases). Trimming took 0 bases from V and 5 from J, leaving 9 bases between them. CDR3 size: 14 residues. The germline gives CDR1 SNHLY, CDR2 FYNNEI. The DNA for the CDR3 is TGTGCCAGCAGTGAAGCGAGGGGGGGAGATACGCAGTATTTT. Translated, it gives CASSEARGGDTQYF.

This chain links TRBV5-1 with TRBJ1-6; no firm D call. This CDR3 has 15 residues. Trimming removed 0 bases at V and 5 bases at J, with 9 bases between. The germline gives CDR1 SGHRS, CDR2 YFSETQ. This CDR3 reads CASSLDSSNNSPLHF. DNA of the CDR3: TGCGCCAGCAGCTTGGACAGCTCAAATAATTCACCCCTCCACTTT.

The rearrangement uses TRBV19 and TRBJ1-6, with 11 bases lining up with TRBD1. Germline CDR1 reads LNHDA; CDR2 reads SQIVND (reference sequence). J lost 5 bases, V lost 3 bases, and 6 bases had no gene match. This CDR3 is built from 17 residues. The DNA of the CDR3 is TGTGCCAGTAGTATTGGACAGGGGGCTGCGGATAATTCACCCCTCCACTTT. Its protein is CASSIGQGAADNSPLHF.

The J gene is TRBJ2-3, the V gene TRBV19; possible D gene TRBD2, 5 bases. The germline V gene has CDR1 LNHDA and CDR2 SQIVND (reference sequence). V was cut by 5 bases and J by 0 bases, with 12 bases left in between. The CDR3 has 15 amino acids. This CDR3 is CASSPLGVSTDTQYF. The CDR3 DNA reads TGTGCCAGTAGTCCCCTCGGGGTTAGCACAGATACGCAGTATTTT.

The chain has TRBV7-8 and TRBJ2-7; 7 bases are a match to TRBD1. Germline V gene sequence: CDR1 SGHVS, CDR2 FQNEAQ. This CDR3 comprises 13 residues. Trimming cost V 4 bases and J 5 bases; bases outside gene matches: 5. CDR3 sequence (DNA): TGTGCCAGCAGCTACAACAGGGGCGACGAGCAGTACTTC. Protein sequence: CASSYNRGDEQYF.

This chain connects TRBV3-1 (or the pseudogene TRBV3-2) to TRBJ1-5; no clear D gene. V was pared by 3 bases and J by 1 base, with 7 bases between. Germline loops: CDR1 LGHDT, CDR2 YNNKEL (reference sequence). The CDR3 is 14 amino acids. For the CDR3, the DNA is TGTGCCAGCAGCCACGGCAGGAGCAATCAGCCCCAGCATTTT. It translates to CASSHGRSNQPQHF.